This entry lists 30 T cell receptor beta chains sequenced from one sample in a study of T cell repertoires in cytomegalovirus infection. TCRdb reprocessed the reads with MiXCR, giving one entry per CDR3 protein. The sample shows under 350,000 distinct CDR3 sequences, around 9.1% of them seen only once. What was sequenced was PBMCs. These receptors all come from a human donor in good health (CMV status not recorded). Some clones in this sample may be carry-over from other donors' samples.

This clonotype appeared a few times. In nucleotides, the CDR3 is TGCAGTGCGTCGGGGCGCCTTGGTTCCGATACGCAGTATTTT. Translating it yields CSASGRLGSDTQYF. The chain recombines TRBV20-1 with TRBJ2-3; D might be TRBD1 or TRBD2, each matching 5 bases. Trimming stripped 6 bases from V and 6 bases from J, with 19 bases between. The CDR3 extends over 14 amino acids. Per germline, CDR1 DFQATT and CDR2 SNEGSKA (reference sequence).

This clonotype was seen many times. The chain recombines TRBV11-3 with TRBJ2-7; TRBD2 is a possible D gene (6 bases). The CDR3 has 15 amino acids. V lost 5 bases to trimming and J lost 4 bases, with 18 bases between them. From germline, CDR1 is SGHNT and CDR2 YENEEA. The CDR3 bases are TGTGCCAGCAGCGCCTATGCGGGGATTCAGTACGAGCAGTACTTC. Encoded protein: CASSAYAGIQYEQYF.

The table lists this clonotype with many counts. This chain uses TRBV7-9 with TRBJ2-5; D gene uncertain. Germline assignment: CDR1 SEHNR and CDR2 FQNEAQ (reference sequence). V was trimmed by 3 bases and J by 4 bases, leaving 3 bases between them. The CDR3 consists of 11 residues. The DNA of the CDR3 is TGTGCCAGCAGCTTGTCAGAGACCCAGTACTTC. This encodes CASSLSETQYF.

This clonotype was observed a few times. For the CDR3, the DNA is TGCAGTGCTAGGGGGTCTTCGGGAAACACCATATATTTT. Its protein product is CSARGSSGNTIYF. The chain uses TRBV20-1 and TRBJ1-3; no reliable D call. V was cut by 3 bases and J by 4 bases, with 10 bases left in between. The germline CDR1 and CDR2 sequences are DFQATT and SNEGSKA (reference sequence). This CDR3 is built from 13 residues.

This clonotype was seen more than once but under ten times. The chain combines TRBV20-1 with TRBJ1-5; D might be TRBD1 (5 bases). V was cut by 2 bases and J by 1 base, with 9 bases left in between. The CDR3 runs 14 residues. Germline CDR1 is DFQATT and CDR2 is SNEGSKA (reference sequence). CDR3 DNA: TGCAGTGCTAGATTGGGGGGGAGCAATCAGCCCCAGCATTTT. Translated: CSARLGGSNQPQHF.

This clonotype was detected many times. The chain links TRBV6-1 to TRBJ2-3, with D perhaps matching TRBD1 or TRBD2 (7 bases each). V gave up 3 bases and J gave up 11 bases, with 21 bases separating them. This CDR3 is 15 amino acids long. Germline V lookup: CDR1 MNHNS, CDR2 SASEGT. CDR3 sequence reads: CASSEGGGRGKKQYF. Written as DNA, the CDR3 is TGTGCCAGCAGTGAGGGAGGGGGCCGTGGGAAGAAGCAGTATTTT.

The chain is built from TRBV20-1 and TRBJ1-1; a possible D gene is TRBD1 (6 bases). V was clipped by 6 bases and J by 11 bases, with 22 bases between them. Germline V lookup: CDR1 DFQATT, CDR2 SNEGSKA (reference sequence). The CDR3 is 13 amino acids. The CDR3 sequence is CSAPARGGSYAFF. The CDR3 DNA follows: TGCAGTGCACCGGCAAGAGGGGGATCGTATGCTTTCTTT.

This clonotype was recorded at least ten times. The V and J genes are TRBV12-3 or TRBV12-4 and TRBJ1-2, with 8 bases fitting TRBD1. The length of the CDR3 is 14 residues. V was pared by 6 bases and J by 1 base, with 4 bases of the junction left unmatched. CDR3 nucleotide sequence: TGTGCCAGCAGACCCGGACAGGGTAACTATGGCTACACCTTC. Protein product: CASRPGQGNYGYTF.

In its sample, this clonotype was seen many times. The gene calls are TRBV6-1 and TRBJ2-1, with TRBD2 identical over 7 bases. Germline values: CDR1 MNHNS, CDR2 SASEGT. The J segment lost 6 bases and the V segment lost 7 bases, leaving 12 bases of the junction unmatched. The CDR3 is made up of 15 amino acids. The DNA for the CDR3 is TGTGCCAGCACCCCTGCAAGCGGGGATACCAATGAGCAGTTCTTC. Protein sequence: CASTPASGDTNEQFF.

This clonotype was observed a single time. This sequence joins TRBV29-1 and TRBJ1-2; D is undetermined. Per the germline V gene, CDR1 is SQVTM and CDR2 is ANQGSEA. The V and J ends lost 4 bases and 4 bases respectively, with 4 bases between them. The CDR3 runs 10 residues. CDR3 DNA sequence: TGCAGCGTTGCGGCCTATGGCTACACCTTC. Its translation: CSVAAYGYTF.

This clonotype was seen repeatedly, ten times or more. V and J are TRBV2 and TRBJ1-2, with D tentatively TRBD1 (5 bases). The CDR3 has 13 residues. Germline V gene data show CDR1 as SNHLY and CDR2 as FYNNEI. V lost 8 bases and J 4 bases, leaving 14 bases between the germline ends. The CDR3 spells CASPRGRGYGYTF. The DNA for the CDR3 is TGTGCCAGCCCCCGGGGTAGGGGCTATGGCTACACCTTC.

There are a few counts of this clonotype. At one end the junction does not follow the germline gene, possibly because of a read error. The rearrangement links TRBV9 to TRBJ1-1; no clear D. CDR1 and CDR2 (germline): SGDLS, YYNGEE. CDR3 length equals 15 residues. CDR3 loop: CASSVAPSPNAEAFF. The CDR3 nucleotides read TGTGCCAGCAGCGTAGCGCCGAGCCCGAACGCTGAAGCTTTCTTT.

This chain links TRBV4-2 with TRBJ2-3; 8 bases agree with TRBD2. Unmatched junction bases numbered 7, after V lost 0 bases and J lost 2 bases. The CDR3 is 17 residues long. Germline CDR1 and CDR2: LGHNA and YNFKEQ. The CDR3 DNA reads TGTGCCAGCAGCCAAGATCTCAGCGGGGGATACACAGATACGCAGTATTTT. It specifies CASSQDLSGGYTDTQYF.

On this clonotype: Given the absence of the conserved phenylalanine or tryptophan at the CDR3 end, a read error is likely. The DNA is left out, because the CDR3 cannot be placed on it with certainty; the CDR3 is given as TCRdb lists it. The chain is built from TRBV23-1 and TRBJ2-1. TRBV23-1 is noted as an ORF with a role that remains uncertain. The CDR3 numbers 8 amino acids, ends counted. The CDR3 protein is CASSFDLG.

Ten or more counts support this clonotype. This chain uses TRBV25-1 with TRBJ2-3; the match to TRBD1 covers 7 bases. CDR1 is MGHDK, CDR2 SYGVNS, per germline. This CDR3 contains 18 residues. J lost 7 bases, V lost 1 base, and 17 bases had no gene match. The CDR3 nucleotides are TGTGCCAGCAGTGAATTATTATCGGACAGGAGGTTATCAAATACGCAGTATTTT. This sequence encodes CASSELLSDRRLSNTQYF.

This clonotype has a count of ten or more. The V call is TRBV12-3 or TRBV12-4, the J call TRBJ1-2; D may be TRBD1 (6 bases). V gave up 6 bases and J gave up 2 bases, with 13 bases separating them. CDR3 length equals 14 residues. The CDR3 region has the DNA TGTGCCAGCAGCCAAATGGACAGAAACTATGGCTACACCTTC. It yields the protein CASSQMDRNYGYTF.

This chain uses TRBV28 with TRBJ1-2; 7 positions agree with TRBD1. Germline CDR1 and CDR2: MDHEN and SYDVKM. J gave up 7 bases and V 6 bases, and 8 bases lay outside the gene matches. The CDR3 consists of 13 residues. CDR3 bases: TGTGCCAGCAGACTCAAGGGGGCTTTTGGCTACACCTTC. Amino acids: CASRLKGAFGYTF.

This clonotype was seen repeatedly, ten times or more. The chain is built from TRBV7-2 and TRBJ1-2; no firm D call. The CDR3 spans 13 residues. Between the trimmed V and J ends, which lost 4 bases and 4 bases, there was a span of 10 bases. CDR1 is SGHTA, CDR2 FQGNSA, per germline. The CDR3 region has the DNA TGTGCCAGCAGCTATATAGGTGGCTATGGCTACACCTTC. This translates into CASSYIGGYGYTF.

This clonotype was found a few times. The chain combines TRBV6-5 with TRBJ1-1; TRBD1 is a possible D gene (6 bases). V gave up 8 bases and J gave up 1 base, with 11 bases separating them. The CDR3 loop spans 13 amino acids. Germline loops: CDR1 MNHEY, CDR2 SVGAGI. CDR3 DNA: TGTGCCAGCGGGGGGGCTAAGAACACTGAAGCTTTCTTT. Translated, it gives CASGGAKNTEAFF.

This clonotype was seen at least ten times. The chain links TRBV2 to TRBJ1-4; no firm D call. CDR1 is SNHLY and CDR2 is FYNNEI in the germline V gene. The CDR3 loop spans 14 amino acids. V lost 7 bases, J lost 0 bases, and 9 bases lay in between. The CDR3 protein is CASKASSTNEKLFF. CDR3 in DNA: TGTGCCAGCAAGGCGTCTTCAACTAATGAAAAACTGTTTTTT. Full variable domain (rest looked up from reference TRBV2 and TRBJ1-4): EPEVTQTPSHQVTQMGQEVILRCVPISNHLYFYWYRQILGQKVEFLVSFYNNEISEKSEIFDDQFSVERPDGSNFTLKIRSTKLEDSAMYFCASKASSTNEKLFFGSGTQLSVL.

This clonotype was seen ten or more times. The CDR3: CASSLNRETQYF. The CDR3, as DNA: TGTGCCAGCAGCTTGAATAGGGAGACCCAGTACTTC. The V and J genes are TRBV5-5 and TRBJ2-5; D remains ambiguous. In germline, CDR1 is SGHKS, CDR2 YYEKEE (reference sequence). The V end was cut by 1 base, the J end by 5 bases, with 6 bases between. CDR3 length equals 12 residues.

This clonotype was counted many times. The rearrangement links TRBV6-1 to TRBJ2-3, with unresolved D. The CDR3 spans 11 residues. From germline, CDR1 is MNHNS and CDR2 SASEGT. With 6 bases removed from V and 14 bases from J, the gap between germline ends came to 15 bases. This chain's CDR3 is CASSRLAVVYF. CDR3 nucleotides: TGTGCCAGCAGCCGACTCGCGGTCGTGTATTTT.

The chain couples TRBV3-1 to TRBJ2-1; D remains unclear. The V end lost 0 bases, the J end lost 5 bases, and 11 bases lay between the germline ends. The CDR3 covers 15 residues. Looked up from germline, CDR1 is LGHDT and CDR2 is YNNKEL (reference sequence). CDR3 sequence: CASSQDLGRDNEQFF. CDR3 sequence (DNA): TGTGCCAGCAGCCAAGATCTTGGTAGAGACAATGAGCAGTTCTTC.

This clonotype has ten or more counts. The chain links TRBV7-2 to TRBJ1-2, with a possible D match to TRBD1 (5 bases). CDR3 length equals 15 residues. Trimming pared 5 bases from V and 8 bases from J, leaving 21 bases between. Germline V gives CDR1 SGHTA, CDR2 FQGNSA. The DNA for the CDR3 is TGTGCCAGCAGCCCCCATCACGGGCGGGGGGACGGCTACACCTTC. Translation gives CASSPHHGRGDGYTF.

This clonotype was counted many times. The chain recombines TRBV10-1 with TRBJ2-1; 10 bases align to TRBD2. The CDR3 spans 16 residues. CDR1 and CDR2 (germline): WNHNN, SYGVQD (reference sequence). The trim removed 3 bases at V and 6 bases at J, leaving 8 bases unmatched. The CDR3 DNA reads as TGCGCCAGCAGTGAATCTAGCGGGGGAGGTCTCAATGAGCAGTTCTTC. This sequence encodes CASSESSGGGLNEQFF.

This clonotype was picked up many times. J is TRBJ2-3 and V is TRBV7-9, with D tentatively TRBD1 or TRBD2 (6 bases each). The germline V gene encodes CDR1 SEHNR and CDR2 FQNEAQ (reference sequence). CDR3 length equals 17 residues. Trimming removed 1 base at V and 0 bases at J, with 14 bases between. Written as DNA, the CDR3 is TGTGCCAGCAGCTTAGTGGGGGGCATTCTTAGCACAGATACGCAGTATTTT. It encodes CASSLVGGILSTDTQYF.

This clonotype was detected many times. The V and J genes are TRBV28 and TRBJ1-5; TRBD1 might be the D (5 bases). This CDR3 contains 15 residues. Between the trimmed V and J ends, which lost 6 bases and 0 bases, there was a span of 12 bases. CDR1 and CDR2 (germline): MDHEN, SYDVKM. The CDR3 bases are TGTGCCAGCAGCGGGGACGGCTATAGCAATCAGCCCCAGCATTTT. It is translated as CASSGDGYSNQPQHF. The whole variable domain, remainder taken from reference TRBV28 and TRBJ1-5, is DVKVTQSSRYLVKRTGEKVFLECVQDMDHENMFWYRQDPGLGLRLIYFSYDVKMKEKGDIPEGYSVSREKKERFSLILESASTNQTSMYLCASSGDGYSNQPQHFGDGTRLSIL.

This clonotype was observed at least ten times. The J gene is TRBJ2-7, the V gene TRBV7-6, with TRBD2 identical over 8 bases. V dropped 4 bases and J dropped 4; count of bases not matched to a gene: 6. CDR1 is SGHVS, CDR2 FNYEAQ, per germline. This CDR3 has 14 amino acids. CDR3 coding DNA: TGTGCCAGCAGCTCCGGCGGGGGGCAGTACGAGCAGTACGTC. It specifies CASSSGGGQYEQYV.

This clonotype has ten or more counts. The V call is TRBV5-1, the J call TRBJ2-1, with TRBD2 matching over 8 bases. The CDR3 covers 14 residues. V gave up 1 base and J gave up 8 bases; unmatched junction bases: 5. Germline values: CDR1 SGHRS, CDR2 YFSETQ. The CDR3, as DNA: TGCGCCAGCAGCTTGCCGGGGGGGCCGGATGAGCAGTTCTTC. It translates to CASSLPGGPDEQFF.

This clonotype was seen repeatedly, ten times or more. Germline and junction disagree at one end, which may indicate a read error. The chain links TRBV12-3 or TRBV12-4 to TRBJ2-5, with a possible D match to TRBD2 (6 bases). This CDR3 comprises 13 residues. CDR3 nucleotides: TGTGCCAGCAGTTTAGGAGGGATAGGGGAGGAAAGGTTC. Protein product: CASSLGGIGEERF.